The rows below give T cell receptor beta chains drawn from one sample of a study of cytomegalovirus exposure and HLA in healthy donors. Generated by immunoSEQ multiplex PCR, the TCRdb table keeps only in-frame clones and is missing some. The sample contains 100,000 to 150,000 clones, roughly 77% of which appear only once. Sequencing was done on a sample of PBMCs. The origin of the receptors is a man aged 25 to 40 in good health and CMV-seronegative. Both conserved end residues are trimmed from each CDR3. Part of the rows lack a size; the others show once, few, many or a class for expanded clones.

V: TRBV5-1; J: TRBJ2-3; length: 12; size: -; CDR3: ASSPGQNTDTQY
V: TRBV7-8; J: TRBJ1-5; length: 13; size: -; CDR3: ASSLEGGAGQPQH
V: TRBV27; J: TRBJ2-7; length: 12; size: once; CDR3: ASSPAGGTYEQY
V: TRBV10-3; J: TRBJ2-5; length: 11; size: -; CDR3: AITRGYQETQY
V: TRBV28; J: TRBJ1-3; length: 11; size: -; CDR3: ASSTFSGNTIY
V: TRBV28; J: TRBJ2-2; length: 13; size: -; CDR3: ASSLNPSGTGELF
V: TRBV9; J: TRBJ1-2; length: 15; size: -; CDR3: ASSGMSPGRANYGYT
V: TRBV18; J: TRBJ2-1; length: 14; size: -; CDR3: ASSSDRVGSYNEQF
V: TRBV6-4; J: TRBJ2-2; length: 12; size: few; CDR3: ASSESGGTGELF
V: TRBV6-5; J: TRBJ1-2; length: 11; size: -; CDR3: ASSSRVLYGYT
V: TRBV5-4; J: TRBJ2-3; length: 15; size: -; CDR3: ASSLHPGQPGTDTQY
V: TRBV6-5; J: TRBJ1-2; length: 13; size: -; CDR3: ASRLGQDSHYGYT
V: TRBV18; J: TRBJ2-3; length: 13; size: -; CDR3: ASSPYAGEGDTQY
V: TRBV5-1; J: TRBJ2-1; length: 13; size: -; CDR3: ASSLAPGPYNEQF
V: TRBV9; J: TRBJ2-1; length: 12; size: -; CDR3: ASSVSLGPNEQF
V: TRBV7-9; J: TRBJ2-1; length: 12; size: -; CDR3: ASSRQGSYNEQF
V: TRBV6-1; J: TRBJ1-5; length: 10; size: -; CDR3: ASRSSNQPQH
V: TRBV9; J: TRBJ1-4; length: 12; size: -; CDR3: ASSRDSPNEKLF
V: TRBV6-5; J: TRBJ1-2; length: 11; size: -; CDR3: ASSRGTGYGYT
V: TRBV11-2; J: TRBJ2-7; length: 13; size: -; CDR3: ASSLGSGDGYEQY
V: TRBV7-9; J: TRBJ1-2; length: 14; size: -; CDR3: ASSHQDREEKDGYT
V: TRBV7-9; J: TRBJ2-3; length: 11; size: -; CDR3: ASSLSSTDTQY
V: TRBV7-2; J: TRBJ1-1; length: 11; size: -; CDR3: ASSRQVNTEAF
V: TRBV29-1; J: TRBJ2-3; length: 12; size: once; CDR3: SVEGGSSTDTQY
V: TRBV15; J: TRBJ1-1; length: 11; size: once; CDR3: ATSSNTITEAF
V: TRBV7-2; J: TRBJ2-7; length: 13; size: -; CDR3: ASSFDSGGAYEQY
V: TRBV7-9; J: TRBJ2-3; length: 11; size: -; CDR3: ASSSDRRNTQY
V: TRBV27; J: TRBJ2-7; length: 13; size: -; CDR3: ASSGRQGMGYEQY
V: TRBV19; J: TRBJ2-7; length: 12; size: -; CDR3: ASSIRRGPYEQY
V: TRBV28; J: TRBJ2-1; length: 14; size: -; CDR3: ASSLYLGSSYNEQF
V: TRBV19; J: TRBJ2-3; length: 13; size: -; CDR3: ASSNRGLSGDTQY
V: TRBV15; J: TRBJ2-3; length: 14; size: -; CDR3: ATTRAPIAGTDTQY
V: TRBV25-1; J: TRBJ1-4; length: 13; size: few; CDR3: ASSEPTGEREKLF
V: TRBV9; J: TRBJ1-4; length: 11; size: -; CDR3: ASSVGQGEKLF
V: TRBV23-1; J: TRBJ2-6; length: 14; size: -; CDR3: ASIRGGQTGANVLT
V: TRBV5-4; J: TRBJ2-1; length: 12; size: -; CDR3: ASSSPGVYNEQF
V: TRBV5-4; J: TRBJ2-7; length: 12; size: -; CDR3: ASSFGLDAYEQY
V: TRBV14; J: TRBJ2-2; length: 12; size: -; CDR3: ASSQPTDTGELF
V: TRBV18; J: TRBJ2-5; length: 16; size: once; CDR3: ASSQGLAGGQYQETQY
V: TRBV6-5; J: TRBJ2-7; length: 12; size: -; CDR3: ASSYGGGKDEQY
V: TRBV21-1; J: TRBJ1-1; length: 17; size: -; CDR3: ASSKALSAGGGLNTEAF
V: TRBV28; J: TRBJ2-3; length: 13; size: -; CDR3: ASSPLYPSTDTQY
V: TRBV6-1; J: TRBJ2-7; length: 13; size: once; CDR3: ASLGQGGRDYEQY
V: TRBV4-2; J: TRBJ2-7; length: 14; size: once; CDR3: ASSPRPGREGLEQY
V: TRBV4-3; J: TRBJ1-5; length: 12; size: -; CDR3: ASSQDSGNQPQH
V: TRBV27; J: TRBJ2-1; length: 13; size: -; CDR3: ASGPGLAGGNEQF
V: TRBV7-9; J: TRBJ2-2; length: 14; size: -; CDR3: ASSKLRTGTTGELF